This T cell receptor beta chain was obtained from a study of T cell repertoires in cytomegalovirus infection. Study in general: Selection of CMV epitopes for the study included recently identified HLA-C-restricted and well-studied HLA-B-restricted ones. Shared public TCR beta signatures pointed to both CMV infection and a matching HLA type. General study points: The study found HLA-C-restricted CMV-specific TCR beta clonotypes dominating the ex vivo response. Carriers of CMV and the relevant HLA type were discriminated by public TCR beta frequency.

Comment on this clonotype: The antigen is unknown.

Germline CDR1 SGHTA, CDR2 FQGNSA. The CDR3 loop spans 13 amino acids. V lost 3 bases, J lost 14 bases, and 9 bases stayed unmatched. One entry per CDR3 protein results from TCRdb running MiXCR on the reads. The sample has hundreds of thousands of distinct CDR3 sequences, around 32% seen once. This chain links TRBV7-2 with TRBJ1-4; TRBD1 aligns across 7 bases. The receptor comes from a human donor in good health (CMV status not recorded). Some clones in this sample may be carry-over from other donors' samples. Source: cultured PBMCs, taken from culture after CMV antigen stimulation. The DNA for the CDR3 is TGTGCCAGCAGCTTCAAAGGACAGGCGGGCCTGTTTTTT. Encoded protein: CASSFKGQAGLFF. The variable domain in full, with the rest retrieved from reference TRBV7-2 and TRBJ1-4, is GAGVSQSPSNKVTEKGKDVELRCDPISGHTALYWYRQSLGQGLEFLIYFQGNSAPDKSGLPSDRFSAERTGGSVSTLTIQRTQQEDSAVYLCASSFKGQAGLFFGSGTQLSVL.